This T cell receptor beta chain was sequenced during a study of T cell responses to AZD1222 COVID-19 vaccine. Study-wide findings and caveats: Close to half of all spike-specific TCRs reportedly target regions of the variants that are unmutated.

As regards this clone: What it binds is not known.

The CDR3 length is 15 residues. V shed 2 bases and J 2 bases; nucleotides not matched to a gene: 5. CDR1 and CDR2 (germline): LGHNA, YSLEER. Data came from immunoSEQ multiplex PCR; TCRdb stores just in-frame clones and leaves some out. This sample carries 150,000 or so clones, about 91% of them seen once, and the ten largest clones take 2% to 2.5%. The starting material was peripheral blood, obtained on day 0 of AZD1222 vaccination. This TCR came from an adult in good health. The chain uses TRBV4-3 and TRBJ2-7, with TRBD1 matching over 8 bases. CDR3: CASSQRTGTAYEQYF. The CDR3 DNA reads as TGCGCCAGCAGCCAAAGGACAGGGACGGCCTACGAGCAGTACTTC.